The rows below give T cell receptor beta chains drawn from one sample of a study of graft-versus-host responses after intestinal transplantation. Repertoires were generated with immunoSEQ multiplex PCR, while TCRdb's copy carries only in-frame clones and drops some. The sample lists nearly 25,000 clones; approximately 40% were seen once. Sequencing was performed on alloreactive CD4+ T cells from a mixed lymphocyte reaction culture, taken before intestinal transplant. These receptors were taken from a human patient who received an intestinal transplant. Each CDR3 is given with its conserved first and last residue. The order of the fields is V gene, CDR3 length, J gene, D gene, clone size, CDR3 protein, CDR3 DNA. The D gene is left open where the match is weak. The size field is filled for only some rows; it gives once, few, many or a size class.

>TRBV29-1|14|TRBJ1-5|TRBD1|.
CSAGTGYSNQPQHF
TGCAGCGCCGGGACAGGGTATAGCAATCAGCCCCAGCATTTT
>TRBV5-4|14|TRBJ2-5|.|.
CASSQPGTTETQYF
TGTGCCAGCAGCCAGCCCGGGACAACGGAGACCCAGTACTTC
>TRBV2|14|TRBJ1-2|TRBD1|.
CASREATGRKGYTF
TGTGCCAGCAGGGAAGCGACAGGGCGTAAAGGCTACACCTTC
>TRBV6-1|12|TRBJ2-7|.|medium-sized
CASRPGVYEQYF
TGTGCCAGCCGCCCAGGGGTTTACGAGCAGTACTTC
>TRBV7-6|16|TRBJ2-1|TRBD2|.
CASSLTWTSSYNEQFF
TGTGCCAGCAGCTTAACGTGGACTAGCTCCTACAATGAGCAGTTCTTC
>TRBV20-1|11|TRBJ2-5|.|.
CSASSRETQYF
TGCAGTGCTAGCTCCAGGGAGACCCAGTACTTC
>TRBV13|14|TRBJ1-6|TRBD1|.
CASSLGRGSSPLHF
TGTGCCAGCAGCTTAGGCAGGGGGAGTTCACCCCTCCACTTT
>TRBV18|16|TRBJ2-3|TRBD2|.
CASSRASGGGTDTQYF
TGTGCCAGCTCACGCGCTAGCGGGGGGGGCACAGATACGCAGTATTTT
>TRBV2|15|TRBJ1-2|.|few
CASSTPWDITYGYTF
TGTGCCAGCAGTACCCCTTGGGACATCACCTATGGCTACACCTTC
>TRBV6-5|15|TRBJ1-1|.|few
CASSPSTMATTEAFF
TGTGCCAGCAGCCCTTCGACTATGGCCACCACTGAAGCTTTCTTT
>TRBV2|14|TRBJ2-2|TRBD1|.
CAGAGGLNTGELFF
TGTGCCGGGGCAGGGGGCTTGAACACCGGGGAGCTGTTTTTT
>TRBV9|16|TRBJ2-2|TRBD2|.
CASSVLAGGHTGELFF
TGTGCCAGCAGCGTACTAGCGGGGGGGCACACCGGGGAGCTGTTTTTT
>TRBV21-1|15|TRBJ1-1|.|.
CASSKKWGLNTEAFF
TGTGCCAGCAGCAAAAAGTGGGGCCTGAACACTGAAGCTTTCTTT
>TRBV5-4|15|TRBJ2-7|TRBD1|.
CASSLPGTGGHEQYF
TGTGCCAGCAGCTTGCCTGGGACAGGGGGCCACGAGCAGTACTTC
>TRBV6-5|15|TRBJ2-7|.|.
CASSGGLPSIYEQYF
TGTGCCAGCAGTGGAGGGTTACCAAGTATATACGAGCAGTACTTC
>TRBV10-2|14|TRBJ1-5|.|.
CASSERQIHQPQHF
TGCGCCAGCAGTGAGCGACAGATTCATCAGCCCCAGCATTTT
>TRBV6-6|13|TRBJ1-1|.|few
CASRSQEGTEAFF
TGTGCCAGCAGGTCCCAGGAGGGCACTGAAGCTTTCTTT
>TRBV27|13|TRBJ2-5|TRBD2|.
CASGEAGQETQYF
TGTGCCAGCGGGGAAGCGGGGCAAGAGACCCAGTACTTC
>TRBV30|13|TRBJ1-5|.|few
CAWSSRGNQPQHF
TGTGCCTGGTCATCGAGGGGCAATCAGCCCCAGCATTTT
>TRBV6-5|13|TRBJ1-2|.|.
CASSPTGSYGYTF
TGTGCCAGCAGCCCGACAGGTTCCTATGGCTACACCTTC
>TRBV18|16|TRBJ2-1|TRBD2|few
CASSPIGGGPSNEQFF
TGTGCCAGCTCACCAATCGGGGGAGGGCCCAGTAATGAGCAGTTCTTC
>TRBV6-5|11|TRBJ1-1|.|.
CASHSGGEAFF
TGTGCCAGCCATAGTGGGGGGGAGGCTTTCTTT
>TRBV5-1|17|TRBJ2-3|TRBD2|.
CASSLEPSGGGSDTQYF
TGCGCCAGCAGCTTGGAGCCTAGCGGGGGGGGTTCGGATACGCAGTATTTT
>TRBV4-2|14|TRBJ1-5|TRBD1|.
CASSSDRDNQPQHF
TGTGCCAGCAGTTCAGACAGGGATAATCAGCCCCAGCATTTT
>TRBV2|16|TRBJ1-3|TRBD1|medium-sized
CAVSQYRGASGNTIYF
TGTGCCGTGTCACAATACAGGGGAGCATCTGGAAACACCATATATTTT
>TRBV4-1|17|TRBJ2-7|TRBD2|.
CASSQAGLAGVRYEQYF
TGCGCCAGCAGCCAGGCGGGACTAGCGGGAGTCCGGTACGAGCAGTACTTC
>TRBV30|14|TRBJ1-5|.|.
CAWSQGYSNQPQHF
TGTGCCTGGAGTCAGGGATATAGCAATCAGCCCCAGCATTTT
>TRBV6-6|12|TRBJ1-2|TRBD1|few
CASSDRVYGYTF
TGTGCCAGCAGTGACAGGGTTTATGGCTACACCTTC
>TRBV19|18|TRBJ2-4|TRBD1|few
CASSIGSGTGGLRNIQYF
TGTGCCAGTAGTATAGGGTCCGGGACAGGGGGATTGCGAAACATTCAGTACTTC
>TRBV11-2|8|TRBJ1-1|.|.
CASSSGTF
TGTGCCAGCAGCTCCGGGACTTTT
>TRBV2|12|TRBJ2-3|.|.
CASNFVTGLQYF
TGTGCCAGCAATTTCGTAACAGGCCTGCAGTATTTT
>TRBV9|14|TRBJ2-1|.|few
CASSPGLPYNEQFF
TGTGCCAGCAGCCCGGGACTTCCGTACAATGAGCAGTTCTTC
>TRBV30|15|TRBJ1-6|.|few
CAWSTIVAGNSPLHF
TGTGCCTGGAGTACAATAGTTGCGGGCAATTCACCCCTCCACTTT
>TRBV7-2|14|TRBJ2-2|.|.
CASSAGYGPGELFF
TGTGCCAGCAGCGCAGGGTACGGGCCCGGGGAGCTGTTTTTT
>TRBV27|15|TRBJ2-7|.|few
CASSSPGGSSYEQYF
TGTGCCAGCAGTTCTCCAGGGGGGAGCTCCTACGAGCAGTACTTC
>TRBV10-3|14|TRBJ1-5|.|.
CATEIGGANQPQHF
TGTGCCACCGAGATTGGAGGGGCTAATCAGCCCCAGCATTTT
>TRBV5-1|14|TRBJ2-2|.|few
CASSQNFAGGELFF
TGCGCCAGCAGCCAAAATTTCGCAGGCGGGGAGCTGTTTTTT
>TRBV30|14|TRBJ2-7|.|few
CAWSVQAGSYEQYF
TGTGCCTGGAGTGTACAAGCAGGGTCCTACGAGCAGTACTTC
>TRBV15|16|TRBJ2-2|.|.
CATSREETRHVGELFF
TGTGCCACCAGCAGAGAAGAGACTAGGCATGTCGGGGAGCTGTTTTTT
>TRBV13|15|TRBJ2-2|.|few
CASSLRGPNTGELFF
TGTGCCAGCAGCTTGCGGGGACCAAACACCGGGGAGCTGTTTTTT
>TRBV7-9|19|TRBJ1-4|.|.
CASSLAYLGAGSVDEKLFF
TGTGCCAGCAGCTTAGCTTATTTGGGGGCAGGATCCGTGGATGAAAAACTGTTTTTT
>TRBV6-5|14|TRBJ2-1|.|.
CASSYSGVYNEQFF
TGTGCCAGCAGTTACTCGGGCGTATACAATGAGCAGTTCTTC
>TRBV28|12|TRBJ2-7|TRBD1|.
CASRQGPYEQYF
TGTGCCAGCCGACAGGGACCCTACGAGCAGTACTTC
>TRBV6-5|15|TRBJ2-6|.|once
CASSYSSSGANVLTF
TGTGCCAGCAGTTATTCCAGCTCTGGGGCCAACGTCCTGACTTTC
>TRBV15|14|TRBJ2-1|.|.
CATSRKQGYNEQFF
TGTGCCACCAGCCGAAAACAGGGATACAATGAGCAGTTCTTC
>TRBV30|13|TRBJ2-7|.|.
CAWSFGSSYEQYF
TGTGCCTGGAGTTTCGGGAGCTCCTACGAGCAGTACTTC